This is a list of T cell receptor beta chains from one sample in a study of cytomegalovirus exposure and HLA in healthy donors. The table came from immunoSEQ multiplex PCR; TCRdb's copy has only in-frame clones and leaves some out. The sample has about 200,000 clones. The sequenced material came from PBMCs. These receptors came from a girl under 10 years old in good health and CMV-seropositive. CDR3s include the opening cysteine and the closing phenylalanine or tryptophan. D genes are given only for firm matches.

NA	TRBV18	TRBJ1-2	CASSKGGIRGLYGYTF	TGTGCCAGCTCAAAGGGAGGGATACGGGGACTCTATGGCTACACCTTC
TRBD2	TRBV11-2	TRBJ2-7	CASSSLAGGTYEQYF	TGTGCCAGCAGCTCCCTAGCGGGGGGGACCTACGAGCAGTACTTC
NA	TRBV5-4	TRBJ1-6	CASSLDRANSPLHF	TGTGCCAGCAGCTTGGACAGGGCAAATTCACCCCTCCACTTT
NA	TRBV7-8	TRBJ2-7	CASGQGFSYEQYF	TGTGCCAGCGGTCAGGGGTTTTCCTACGAGCAGTACTTC
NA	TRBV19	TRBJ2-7	CASSIGLISGRTYEQYF	TGTGCCAGTAGTATTGGTTTGATATCTGGGCGCACCTACGAGCAGTACTTC
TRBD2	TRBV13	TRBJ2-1	CASLTSKGEQFF	TGTGCCAGCTTGACTAGCAAGGGTGAGCAGTTCTTC
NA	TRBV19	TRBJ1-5	CASSIIMGQGKNQPQHF	TGTGCCAGTAGTATTATTATGGGTCAGGGGAAGAATCAGCCCCAGCATTTT
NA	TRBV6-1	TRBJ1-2	CASSEAGGGVWAYGYTF	TGTGCCAGCAGTGAAGCGGGAGGGGGGGTCTGGGCGTATGGCTACACCTTC
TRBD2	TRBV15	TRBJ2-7	CATSGLLAGGYEQYF	TGTGCCACCAGCGGGCTACTAGCGGGAGGGTACGAGCAGTACTTC
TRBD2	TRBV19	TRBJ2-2	CASGYSGRYDGELFF	TGTGCCAGTGGGTACAGCGGGAGGTATGACGGGGAGCTGTTTTTT
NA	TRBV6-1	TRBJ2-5	CASTERGSKEYF	TGTGCCAGCACCGAAAGAGGCAGTAAGGAGTACTTC
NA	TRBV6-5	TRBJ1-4	CASSYSQVNEKLFF	TGTGCCAGCAGTTACTCACAGGTTAATGAAAAACTGTTTTTT
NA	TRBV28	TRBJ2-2	CASSSFAMGLQNTGELFF	TGTGCCAGCAGTTCATTCGCCATGGGACTCCAGAACACCGGGGAGCTGTTTTTT
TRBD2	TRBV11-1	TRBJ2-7	CASSLDLAGSSPYEQYF	TGTGCCAGCAGCTTAGATTTAGCGGGAAGTTCCCCCTACGAGCAGTACTTC
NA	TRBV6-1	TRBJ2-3	CASSEGGGRDTQYF	TGTGCCAGCAGTGAAGGCGGAGGGAGAGATACGCAGTATTTT
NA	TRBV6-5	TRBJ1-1	CASSGLTGAFF	TGTGCCAGCAGTGGACTGACCGGAGCTTTCTTT
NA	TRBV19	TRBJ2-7	CASSIDQDYSTYEQYF	TGTGCCAGTAGTATAGATCAGGACTATTCAACCTACGAGCAGTACTTC
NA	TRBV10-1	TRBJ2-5	CASSESGGGETQYF	TGCGCCAGCAGTGAGTCTGGTGGCGGGGAGACCCAGTACTTC
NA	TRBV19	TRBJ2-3	CASSLNFPDTQYF	TGTGCCAGTAGTCTCAACTTCCCAGATACGCAGTATTTT
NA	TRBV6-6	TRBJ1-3	CASRKDISGDTIYF	TGTGCCAGCAGAAAAGACATCTCAGGCGACACCATATATTTT
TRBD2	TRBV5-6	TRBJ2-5	CASSGISGRPLYEETQYF	TGTGCCAGCAGCGGAATTAGCGGGAGGCCCCTATATGAAGAGACCCAGTACTTC
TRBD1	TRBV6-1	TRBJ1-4	CASSVQGAREKLFF	TGTGCCAGCAGTGTACAGGGGGCTCGGGAAAAACTGTTTTTT
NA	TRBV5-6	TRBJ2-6	CASSFGSAGANVLTF	TGTGCCAGCAGCTTTGGCAGCGCTGGGGCCAACGTCCTGACTTTC
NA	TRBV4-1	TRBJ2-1	CASSQPADSYNEQFF	TGCGCCAGCAGCCAGCCCGCGGACTCCTACAATGAGCAGTTCTTC
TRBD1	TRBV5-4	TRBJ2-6	CASSTRNRGLILPGANVLTF	TGTGCCAGCAGCACACGAAACAGGGGGCTAATACTCCCTGGGGCCAACGTCCTGACTTTC
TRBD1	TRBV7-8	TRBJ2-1	CASSLGPGQGTYNEQFF	TGTGCCAGCAGCTTAGGACCGGGACAGGGAACCTACAATGAGCAGTTCTTC
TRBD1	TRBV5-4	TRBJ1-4	CASSLDNRGNEKLFF	TGTGCCAGCAGCTTGGATAACAGGGGTAATGAAAAACTGTTTTTT
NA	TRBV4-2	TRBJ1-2	CASSQDSGGFYGYTF	TGTGCCAGCAGCCAAGATAGCGGTGGCTTCTATGGCTACACCTTC
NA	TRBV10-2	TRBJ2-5	CASSLKIESGTQYF	TGCGCCAGCAGTTTAAAAATAGAGAGCGGGACCCAGTACTTC
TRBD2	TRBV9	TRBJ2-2	CASSVPTREGNTGELFF	TGTGCCAGCAGCGTCCCTACGCGGGAGGGGAACACCGGGGAGCTGTTTTTT
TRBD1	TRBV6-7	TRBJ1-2	CASSYPRDRVGGYTF	TGTGCCAGCAGTTACCCCCGGGACAGGGTGGGAGGCTACACCTTC
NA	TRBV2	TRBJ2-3	CASSGLARTDTQYF	TGTGCCAGCAGTGGGTTAGCGCGCACAGATACGCAGTATTTT
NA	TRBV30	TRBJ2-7	CAWTETGVPSYEQYF	TGTGCCTGGACCGAAACGGGAGTCCCCTCCTACGAGCAGTACTTC
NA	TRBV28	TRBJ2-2	CASENTASHRNTGELFF	TGTGCCAGCGAGAATACCGCTAGCCATCGAAACACCGGGGAGCTGTTTTTT
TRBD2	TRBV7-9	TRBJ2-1	CASSSSGRRNEQFF	TGTGCCAGCAGCTCGAGCGGGAGACGGAATGAGCAGTTCTTC
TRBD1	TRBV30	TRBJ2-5	CAWSRQGGETQYF	TGTGCCTGGAGTAGACAGGGCGGGGAGACCCAGTACTTC
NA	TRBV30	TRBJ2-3	CAWTPYGGASDTQYF	TGTGCCTGGACCCCCTACGGAGGGGCGTCAGATACGCAGTATTTT
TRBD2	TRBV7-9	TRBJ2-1	CASSYPSGSREQFF	TGTGCCAGCAGCTACCCTAGCGGGAGTCGTGAGCAGTTCTTC
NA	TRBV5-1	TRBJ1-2	CASSLNAGTYGYTF	TGCGCCAGCAGCTTGAATGCGGGAACCTATGGCTACACCTTC
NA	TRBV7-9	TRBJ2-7	CASSRQLRSSYEQYF	TGTGCCAGCAGCCGACAGCTAAGGAGCTCCTACGAGCAGTACTTC
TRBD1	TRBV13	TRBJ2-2	CASSVTGGYTGELFF	TGTGCCAGTTCTGTGACAGGGGGCTACACCGGGGAGCTGTTTTTT
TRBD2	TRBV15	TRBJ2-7	CATSREAGGVEQYF	TGTGCCACCAGCAGGGAGGCTGGGGGGGTCGAGCAGTACTTC
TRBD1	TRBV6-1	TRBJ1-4	CASSRQGNEKLFF	TGTGCCAGCAGTAGACAGGGTAATGAAAAACTGTTTTTT
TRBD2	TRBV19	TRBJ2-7	CASSIGRLAGREQYF	TGTGCCAGTAGTATAGGTCGTCTAGCGGGACGCGAGCAGTACTTC
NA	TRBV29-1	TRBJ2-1	CSVEENPGVLNEQFF	TGCAGCGTTGAAGAAAACCCGGGGGTTCTCAATGAGCAGTTCTTC
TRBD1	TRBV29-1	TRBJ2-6	CSVSGTGRGANVLTF	TGCAGCGTTTCCGGGACAGGGAGAGGGGCCAACGTCCTGACTTTC
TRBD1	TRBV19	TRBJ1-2	CASRSIRDRPLPGGYTF	TGTGCCAGTAGATCAATCCGGGACAGACCCCTACCGGGGGGCTACACCTTC
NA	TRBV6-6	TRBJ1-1	CASSYRRGLNTEAFF	TGTGCCAGCAGTTACAGGCGGGGACTAAACACTGAAGCTTTCTTT
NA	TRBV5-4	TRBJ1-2	CASSPAGGHLYGYTF	TGTGCCAGCAGCCCCGCGGGGGGACACCTCTATGGCTACACCTTC